This TCR beta chain was recovered during a study of T cells after yellow fever vaccination. Whole-study context: Libraries from low-cell-number fractions were prepared with the SMART-Seq v4 Ultra Low Input RNA kit.

Unmatched junction bases numbered 5, after V lost 3 bases and J lost 8 bases. The CDR3 has 16 amino acids. Germline CDR1 SGHRS, CDR2 YFSETQ. This clonotype was seen only a few times. Its antigen is as yet unknown. Study-wide results and caveats: Most clones from primary vaccination were detected again post-booster (roughly 96% CD4, 88% CD8).

TCRdb redid the calling of the 5' RACE reads with MiXCR, one entry per CDR3 protein. The sample shows around 100,000 distinct CDR3 sequences, 7.5% to 9.5% of them seen only once. The sample in question was CD8+ T cells sorted from PBMCs, obtained 45 days after the yellow fever booster vaccination. The source of this sequence is a man aged 25-40 years who received the YFV17D yellow fever vaccine. This rearrangement joins TRBV5-1 to TRBJ2-1; 16 bases match TRBD2. The CDR3 region has the DNA TGCGCCAGCAGCTCACGGGGACTAGCGGGAGGGGATGAGCAGTTCTTC. The encoded protein is CASSSRGLAGGDEQFF. Complete variable domain (other parts from reference TRBV5-1 and TRBJ2-1): KAGVTQTPRYLIKTRGQQVTLSCSPISGHRSVSWYQQTPGQGLQFLFEYFSETQRNKGNFPGRFSGRQFSNSRSEMNVSTLELGDSALYLCASSSRGLAGGDEQFFGPGTRLTVL.